Below, 30 T cell receptor beta chains from the same sample are listed, as sequenced in a study of blood T cell repertoires in COVID-19. The method was immunoSEQ multiplex PCR; TCRdb's version includes in-frame clones alone and lacks a portion of them. Here the sample spans about 56,000 clones, approximately 80% being singletons. Sample: peripheral blood. The receptors come from a woman of 80 years or more with acute or convalescent COVID-19.

The chain combines TRBV10-3 with TRBJ1-1; D not certain. The CDR3 runs to 11 residues. CDR1 and CDR2 from the germline V gene are ENHRY and SYGVKD. Deletions cut 8 bases from V and 1 base from J, with 5 bases between. CDR3 sequence (DNA): TGTGCCATCCAGGAGAACACTGAAGCTTTCTTT. Amino acid sequence: CAIQENTEAFF.

The chain carries TRBV7-9 and TRBJ2-5; 8 nucleotides align to TRBD2. The germline V gene encodes CDR1 SEHNR and CDR2 FQNEAQ (reference sequence). The J segment lost 5 bases and the V segment lost 2 bases, leaving 10 bases of the junction unmatched. CDR3 size: 16 residues. CDR3 residues: CASSLPPAGARETQYF. CDR3 coding DNA: TGTGCCAGCAGCTTACCACCAGCGGGGGCGAGGGAGACCCAGTACTTC.

V and J are TRBV11-2 and TRBJ2-1, with D perhaps TRBD1 (5 bases). The CDR3 is 14 residues long. The germline V gene has CDR1 SGHAT and CDR2 FQNNGV. With 4 bases removed from V and 7 bases from J, the gap between germline ends came to 14 bases. The CDR3 sequence is CASSSRRGGNEQFF. CDR3 DNA: TGTGCCAGCAGCTCTAGAAGGGGTGGTAATGAGCAGTTCTTC.

CDR3 nucleotide sequence: TGTGCCAGCAGCCTAGAATCTAAGGGGGCGCGGGATGAGACCCAGTACTTC. Translation: CASSLESKGARDETQYF. The chain employs TRBV7-3 and TRBJ2-5; TRBD1 might be the D (7 bases). Trimming took 5 bases from V and 5 from J, leaving 24 bases between them. The CDR3 length is 17 residues. Germline V lookup: CDR1 SGHTA, CDR2 FQGTGA.

J is TRBJ1-1 and V is TRBV6-5; D gene uncertain. Per germline, CDR1 MNHEY and CDR2 SVGAGI. V lost 5 bases and J 1 base, leaving 8 bases between the germline ends. This CDR3 spans 13 amino acids. This CDR3 is CASSNRQNTEAFF. The DNA for the CDR3 is TGTGCCAGCAGTAACAGACAGAACACTGAAGCTTTCTTT.

The J gene is TRBJ1-5, the V gene TRBV5-1; D is unresolved. CDR3 length equals 15 residues. CDR1 SGHRS and CDR2 YFSETQ come from the germline V gene. V shed 5 bases and J shed 0 bases, with 12 bases lying between them. The chain's CDR3 is CASRAGMNSNQPQHF. The CDR3 DNA follows: TGCGCCAGCAGGGCCGGGATGAATAGCAATCAGCCCCAGCATTTT.

A few counts support this clone. The chain combines TRBV5-1 with TRBJ2-2, with D perhaps matching TRBD2 (6 bases). CDR1 SGHRS and CDR2 YFSETQ come from the germline V gene. The length of the CDR3 is 13 residues. Trimming cost V 4 bases and J 8 bases, with 12 bases left between them. Written as DNA, the CDR3 is TGCGCCAGCAGCCCCCGAGGAGGGGGGGAGCTGTTTTTT. It encodes CASSPRGGGELFF.

This clone has a handful of counts. The chain has TRBV12-3 or TRBV12-4 and TRBJ1-2; D not certain. V was trimmed by 3 bases and J by 6 bases, leaving 11 bases between them. The CDR3 sequence is 13 residues long. CDR3 loop: CASSLAGINGYTF. The CDR3 bases are TGTGCCAGCAGTTTGGCGGGAATCAATGGCTACACCTTC.

This clone appeared once. The CDR3 region has the DNA TGTGCCAGCCACTTAACTAACCAGCCCCAGCATTTT. Translated: CASHLTNQPQHF. The chain has TRBV11-2 and TRBJ1-5, with no clear D. This CDR3 is 12 amino acids long. The germline V gene encodes CDR1 SGHAT and CDR2 FQNNGV. V was pared by 8 bases and J by 7 bases, with 12 bases between.

The rearrangement joins TRBV5-1 to TRBJ1-5, with D possibly matching TRBD1 (5 bases). V lost 4 bases to trimming and J lost 2 bases, with 13 bases between them. The CDR3 totals 15 residues. Looked up from germline, CDR1 is SGHRS and CDR2 is YFSETQ. CDR3 in DNA: TGCGCCAGCAGCCTCTCGGCGGGGGGCAATCAGCCCCAGCATTTT. Translating gives CASSLSAGGNQPQHF. Combining the CDR3 with reference TRBV5-1 and TRBJ1-5 gives the whole variable domain KAGVTQTPRYLIKTRGQQVTLSCSPISGHRSVSWYQQTPGQGLQFLFEYFSETQRNKGNFPGRFSGRQFSNSRSEMNVSTLELGDSALYLCASSLSAGGNQPQHFGDGTRLSIL.

The chain is built from TRBV27 and TRBJ1-5; D uncertain. Per the germline V gene, CDR1 is MNHEY and CDR2 is SMNVEV (reference sequence). The CDR3 consists of 13 residues. Trimming stripped 6 bases from V and 0 bases from J, with 6 bases between. The CDR3 DNA follows: TGTGCCAGCAGAATAAATAGCAATCAGCCCCAGCATTTT. This translates into CASRINSNQPQHF.

This chain connects TRBV5-5 to TRBJ2-7, with a weak D call TRBD1 (6 bases). Germline V CDR1 and CDR2: SGHKS, YYEKEE (reference sequence). Between the trimmed V and J ends, which lost 7 bases and 3 bases, there was a span of 17 bases. The CDR3 runs 14 residues. The CDR3 sequence: CASDKGDSIYEQYF. DNA for the CDR3: TGTGCCAGCGACAAGGGGGATAGTATCTACGAGCAGTACTTC.

The chain uses TRBV7-9 and TRBJ2-1, with 9 bases lining up with TRBD2. The ends lost 7 bases at V and 6 bases at J; junction bases unmatched: 13. CDR1 and CDR2 from the germline V gene are SEHNR and FQNEAQ (reference sequence). The CDR3 has 16 residues. This chain's CDR3 is CASTQSGGWVRNEQFF. CDR3 DNA sequence: TGTGCCAGCACCCAGAGCGGGGGGTGGGTCCGCAATGAGCAGTTCTTC. Full variable domain (remainder filled in from reference TRBV7-9 and TRBJ2-1): DTGVSQNPRHKITKRGQNVTFRCDPISEHNRLYWYRQTLGQGPEFLTYFQNEAQLEKSRLLSDRFSAERPKGSFSTLEIQRTEQGDSAMYLCASTQSGGWVRNEQFFGPGTRLTVL.

The J gene is TRBJ1-5, the V gene TRBV2, with 7 positions matching TRBD1. J lost 0 bases, V lost 5 bases, and 4 bases had no gene match. The length of the CDR3 is 15 residues. Germline V gene data show CDR1 as SNHLY and CDR2 as FYNNEI. The CDR3 protein is CASSRDRYSNQPQHF. Here the CDR3 DNA reads TGTGCCAGCAGTCGGGACAGATATAGCAATCAGCCCCAGCATTTT.

Written as DNA, the CDR3 is TGTGCCAGCAGCTCGATAGAGGTCTATGGCTACACCTTC. Its protein product is CASSSIEVYGYTF. The chain uses TRBV5-8 and TRBJ1-2; D is undetermined. Germline CDR1 SGHTS, CDR2 YDEGEE. This CDR3 is built from 13 residues. The V end was cut by 3 bases, the J end by 4 bases, with 10 bases between.

This clone was observed a handful of times. V is TRBV5-1 and J is TRBJ2-7; a possible D gene is TRBD2 (5 bases). CDR1 SGHRS and CDR2 YFSETQ come from the germline V gene. V lost 4 bases to trimming and J lost 5 bases, with 16 bases between them. This CDR3 is 14 amino acids long. CDR3 sequence reads: CASSLDTPGNEQYF. CDR3 DNA: TGCGCCAGCAGCCTCGATACCCCGGGGAACGAGCAGTACTTC.

The chain recombines TRBV5-1 with TRBJ1-2; TRBD1 aligns across 8 bases. The ends lost 4 bases at V and 7 bases at J; junction bases unmatched: 12. This CDR3 spans 15 amino acids. Per germline, CDR1 SGHRS and CDR2 YFSETQ. CDR3 nucleotide sequence: TGCGCCAGCAGCGGCGGACAGGGATGGTCCACTGGCTACACCTTC. Protein sequence: CASSGGQGWSTGYTF.

This rearrangement joins TRBV18 to TRBJ2-1, with 8 bases matching TRBD1. Germline values: CDR1 KGHSH, CDR2 LQKENI. Germline trimming cut 3 bases from V and 2 bases from J; bases unmatched to any gene: 3. The CDR3 has 15 amino acids. The CDR3 loop is CASSPDRGTYNEQFF. The CDR3 nucleotides are TGTGCCAGCTCACCCGACAGGGGAACCTACAATGAGCAGTTCTTC.

The genes are TRBV5-1 and TRBJ2-1, with 11 bases matching TRBD2. The CDR3 runs 17 residues. The germline gives CDR1 SGHRS, CDR2 YFSETQ. The junction had 7 bases not matched to a gene; V was cut back by 1 base and J by 4 bases. CDR3: CASSLRLAGGSYNEQFF. CDR3 bases: TGCGCCAGCAGCTTGCGGCTAGCGGGGGGTTCTTACAATGAGCAGTTCTTC.

This chain joins TRBV2 and TRBJ2-3; possible D gene TRBD2, 5 bases. V lost 8 bases and J 2 bases, leaving 14 bases between the germline ends. Looked up from germline, CDR1 is SNHLY and CDR2 is FYNNEI. The CDR3 sequence is 14 residues long. DNA of the CDR3: TGTGCCAGCCGACTAAGACCAAACACAGATACGCAGTATTTT. Encoded protein: CASRLRPNTDTQYF.

The V and J genes are TRBV15 and TRBJ1-3; D not certain. Germline V CDR1 and CDR2: LNHNV, YYDKDF (reference sequence). Trimming took 5 bases from V and 4 from J, leaving 9 bases between them. This CDR3 region has 13 residues. The CDR3 here is CATSPGGGNTIYF. CDR3 sequence (DNA): TGTGCCACCAGCCCAGGAGGGGGAAACACCATATATTTT.

The chain employs TRBV7-9 and TRBJ2-7, with D maybe TRBD2 (6 bases). Trimming removed 2 bases from V and 5 bases from J, with 10 bases in between. CDR1 is SEHNR and CDR2 is FQNEAQ in the germline V gene (reference sequence). The CDR3 spans 13 residues. Here the CDR3 DNA reads TGTGCCAGCAGCTTACGCGGGGCGGACGAGCAGTACTTC. Residues: CASSLRGADEQYF.

The rearrangement links TRBV5-1 to TRBJ2-1; D is perhaps TRBD2 (6 bases). Germline V gives CDR1 SGHRS, CDR2 YFSETQ. Trimming stripped 1 base from V and 10 bases from J, with 12 bases between. The CDR3 length is 13 residues. The CDR3 sequence is CASSLSGGGEQFF. Written as DNA, the CDR3 is TGCGCCAGCAGCTTGTCCGGGGGTGGGGAGCAGTTCTTC.

This sequence joins TRBV7-9 and TRBJ2-2; 7 bases line up with TRBD1. The J segment lost 1 base and the V segment lost 6 bases, leaving 2 bases of the junction unmatched. This CDR3 is 14 amino acids long. CDR1 and CDR2 (germline): SEHNR, FQNEAQ (reference sequence). The CDR3 coding sequence is TGTGCCAGCAGTTACAGGGGGAACACCGGGGAGCTGTTTTTT. It is translated as CASSYRGNTGELFF.

V gene TRBV5-1 combines with J gene TRBJ1-2; D unclear. V was shortened by 2 bases and J by 0 bases, with 8 bases between the two germline ends. There are 14 residues in the CDR3. Germline V gene sequence: CDR1 SGHRS, CDR2 YFSETQ. CDR3 DNA: TGCGCCAGCAGCTTCGGAGATACTAACTATGGCTACACCTTC. This sequence encodes CASSFGDTNYGYTF.

This clone occurred a few times. V and J are TRBV6-5 and TRBJ1-1; the D gene is possibly TRBD1 (6 bases). This CDR3 is 14 amino acids long. Germline V gene data show CDR1 as MNHEY and CDR2 as SVGAGI. V gave up 8 bases and J gave up 5 bases, with 18 bases separating them. The CDR3 loop is CASSSGGRGTEAFF. In DNA form, the CDR3 reads TGTGCCAGCTCATCGGGGGGCAGAGGAACTGAAGCTTTCTTT.

Written as DNA, the CDR3 is TGTGCCAGTAGTCAAAGGCAGGGGGGCCACGAGCAGTACTTC. Protein: CASSQRQGGHEQYF. The gene calls are TRBV19 and TRBJ2-7, with D possibly TRBD1 on 7 matching bases. Germline CDR1 and CDR2: LNHDA and SQIVND (reference sequence). The length of the CDR3 is 14 residues. V gave up 5 bases and J gave up 5 bases, with 16 bases separating them. The whole variable domain, filled in from reference TRBV19 and TRBJ2-7, reads DGGITQSPKYLFRKEGQNVTLSCEQNLNHDAMYWYRQDPGQGLRLIYYSQIVNDFQKGDIAEGYSVSREKKESFPLTVTSAQKNPTAFYLCASSQRQGGHEQYFGPGTRLTVT.

The chain combines TRBV7-9 with TRBJ1-5, with D possibly TRBD1 on 5 matching bases. Germline loops: CDR1 SEHNR, CDR2 FQNEAQ (reference sequence). The V end was cut by 5 bases, the J end by 3 bases, with 8 bases between. The CDR3 spans 13 residues. The CDR3 DNA is TGTGCCAGCAGCCCAGGGTACAATCAGCCCCAGCATTTT. It is translated as CASSPGYNQPQHF.

The J gene is TRBJ2-2, the V gene TRBV18, with D hard to call. Germline CDR1 is KGHSH and CDR2 is LQKENI. The CDR3 is 16 residues long. Trimming took 2 bases from V and 0 from J, leaving 10 bases between them. Written as DNA, the CDR3 is TGTGCCAGCTCACCATCAAAAAGCGCGAACACCGGGGAGCTGTTTTTT. It yields the protein CASSPSKSANTGELFF.

This sequence joins TRBV5-1 and TRBJ2-7, with 9 bases identical to TRBD1. Losses at the gene ends were 4 bases for V and 7 bases for J; bases not matched to a gene: 12. CDR1 and CDR2 from the germline V gene are SGHRS and YFSETQ. The CDR3 contains 15 residues. The CDR3 sequence is CASSPSGTGLGEQYF. The CDR3 DNA follows: TGCGCCAGCAGCCCATCCGGGACAGGGCTCGGGGAGCAGTACTTC.